Listed below are T cell receptor beta chains from one sample, sequenced in a study of EBV T-cell therapy then PD-1 blockade in nasopharyngeal carcinoma. Clones were read by immunoSEQ multiplex PCR, and TCRdb kept only the in-frame ones, dropping some. The sample has 20,000 to 25,000 clones; 82% are singletons. Their recognized antigens are unknown. The input for sequencing was CD8+ T cells from blood, taken at day -245 from a patient whose treatment included autologous EBV-specific T cells and nivolumab. These TCRs come from a man between 35 and 55 years old with nasopharyngeal carcinoma. Both conserved end residues are part of each CDR3.

TRBJ2-3 | TRBV9 | CASSTLSTDTQYF
TRBJ1-2 | TRBV2 | CAPGEDYGYTF
TRBJ1-1 | TRBV25-1 | CASSESLGMNTEAFF
TRBJ2-3 | TRBV7-2 | CASSLDLRDPTDTQYF
TRBJ1-2 | TRBV5-1 | CASSLRDSSLGGYTF
TRBJ2-2 | TRBV6-2/TRBV6-3 | CASSYRGRRTGELFF
TRBJ2-7 | TRBV11-2 | CASSLGGTEQYF
TRBJ1-5 | TRBV6-6 | CASRLDRVGNQPQHF
TRBJ1-2 | TRBV2 | CASSEPAGLNYGYTF
TRBJ2-2 | TRBV14 | CASSQAGTGIFDTGELFF
TRBJ2-1 | TRBV3-1/TRBV3-2 | CASSASGGALYNEQFF
TRBJ1-2 | TRBV5-1 | CASSPDGAANYGYTF
TRBJ1-1 | TRBV27 | CASSPIDSNTEAFF
TRBJ2-7 | TRBV13 | CASSFPDKSYEQYF
TRBJ2-7 | TRBV6-1 | CASSDRQGADEQYF
TRBJ2-7 | TRBV4-3 | CASSQHREPSYEQYF
TRBJ1-5 | TRBV19 | CASTSQGSWQPQHF
TRBJ2-2 | TRBV28 | CASSRLNRGGELFF
TRBJ1-3 | TRBV19 | CASSIPGSSGNTIYF
TRBJ2-1 | TRBV11-3 | CASSRRTGYNEQFF
TRBJ1-2 | TRBV5-6 | CASSLGTYGYTF
TRBJ2-7 | TRBV7-9 | CASSFGYYEQYF
TRBJ1-5 | TRBV28 | CASSPRISNQPQHF
TRBJ2-2 | TRBV24-1 | CATSDYRGHTGELFF
TRBJ2-7 | TRBV2 | CASTEGYGSYEQYF
TRBJ1-5 | TRBV5-1 | CASSITGGGQPQHF
TRBJ2-2 | TRBV6-4 | CASSRIEAREDTGELFF
TRBJ2-1 | TRBV11-3 | CASSSMTGGPYNEQFF
TRBJ2-5 | TRBV6-2/TRBV6-3 | CASSYFSGGDDPHF
TRBJ2-5 | TRBV19 | CASSPGGGGVETQYF
TRBJ1-2 | TRBV11-3 | CASSGRVPGYTF
TRBJ1-1 | TRBV14 | CASSQSPGGEAFF
TRBJ1-1 | TRBV19 | CASSIVGGGAEAFF
TRBJ1-2 | TRBV7-9 | CASSPRTGGINYGYTF
TRBJ2-2 | TRBV6-6 | CASTIGTGNTGELFF
TRBJ2-5 | TRBV7-6 | CASSLPPVGTSGGAGETQYF
TRBJ2-1 | TRBV13 | CASRMGGGEQFF
TRBJ1-4 | TRBV3-1/TRBV3-2 | CASSQSSQGWQNEKLFF
TRBJ2-2 | TRBV30 | CAWDLKETGELFF
TRBJ2-1 | TRBV5-3 | CARIRPGRGRNEQFF
TRBJ2-1 | TRBV12-5 | CAPPTPNEQFF